Each of the 32 T cell receptor beta chains below was sequenced from the same sample in a study of early T cells in non-severe SARS-CoV-2 infection. One entry per CDR3 protein, called by TCRdb with MiXCR from the 5' RACE reads. The sample lists 20,000 or so distinct CDR3 sequences, about 5.7% occurring once. Sequences were derived from whole blood, sampled at baseline. Every receptor here comes from an adult who was a healthcare worker with PCR-confirmed SARS-CoV-2 infection or an uninfected control (not recorded which).

This sequence joins TRBV27 and TRBJ1-1; weak D call: TRBD1 (5 bases). The CDR3 runs to 14 residues. V lost 3 bases and J lost 5, with 13 bases in between. The V gene's germline CDR1 is MNHEY and CDR2 SMNVEV (reference sequence). The CDR3 DNA reads as TGTGCCAGCAGTTTTTCAGGGTCTGGAACTGAAGCTTTCTTT. It yields the protein CASSFSGSGTEAFF.

This clonotype came up many times. V gene TRBV20-1 combines with J gene TRBJ2-7; the match to TRBD1 covers 7 bases. This CDR3 has 13 residues. In germline, CDR1 is DFQATT, CDR2 SNEGSKA (reference sequence). After removal of 5 bases from V and 3 bases from J, the junction contained 7 bases not matched to a gene. The CDR3 here is CSAVGQAYYEQYF. As DNA, the CDR3 is TGCAGTGCTGTTGGACAGGCCTACTACGAGCAGTACTTC.

The chain is built from TRBV3-1 and TRBJ2-1; TRBD2 agrees at 8 bases. The V segment lost 5 bases and the J segment 6 bases; nucleotides outside the gene matches: 6. Germline-derived CDR1 and CDR2 are LGHDT and YNNKEL (reference sequence). The CDR3 extends over 14 amino acids. Written as DNA, the CDR3 is TGTGCCAGCAGCTTAGCGGGGTATGCCAATGAGCAGTTCTTC. This codes for CASSLAGYANEQFF.

This clonotype appeared a few times. The chain is built from TRBV7-9 and TRBJ2-3; D perhaps matches TRBD2 (5 bases). CDR3 length equals 15 residues. CDR1 and CDR2 (germline): SEHNR, FQNEAQ (reference sequence). The germline V and J ends were trimmed by 4 bases and 0 bases, with 11 bases remaining between them. CDR3 in amino acids: CASSWRATSTDTQYF. In DNA, the CDR3 is TGTGCCAGCAGCTGGCGGGCCACTAGCACAGATACGCAGTATTTT.

Many counts were recorded for this clonotype. The chain couples TRBV18 to TRBJ1-6, with D possibly being TRBD1 (6 bases). Trimming shortened V by 5 bases and J by 8 bases, and 10 bases separated the two germline ends. Germline values: CDR1 KGHSH, CDR2 LQKENI. This CDR3 region has 13 residues. The CDR3 coding sequence is TGTGCCAGCTCATCGGGGGCATATTCACCCCTCCACTTT. Translating gives CASSSGAYSPLHF.

With regard to this clonotype: This clone may be a read error of a much larger clone one base away. The chain employs TRBV9 and TRBJ1-1, with TRBD1 identical over 7 bases. Looked up from germline, CDR1 is SGDLS and CDR2 is YYNGEE. This CDR3 is built from 14 residues. CDR3 sequence reads: CVSSQGQANTEAFF. The DNA for the CDR3 is TGTGTCAGCAGCCAAGGACAGGCGAACACTGAAGCTTTCTTT.

There are a few counts of this clonotype. The chain uses TRBV20-1 and TRBJ2-5; D remains ambiguous. Germline V lookup: CDR1 DFQATT, CDR2 SNEGSKA (reference sequence). Trimming pared 3 bases from V and 5 bases from J, leaving 10 bases between. The CDR3 spans 12 residues. The CDR3 nucleotides read TGCAGTGCTAGTTTTGATCCGGAGACCCAGTACTTC. It codes for CSASFDPETQYF.

This clonotype was recorded many times. This sequence joins TRBV2 and TRBJ2-5, with D possibly called TRBD1 or TRBD2 (5 bases each). In germline, CDR1 is SNHLY, CDR2 FYNNEI. V was cut by 5 bases and J by 2 bases, with 12 bases left in between. This CDR3 spans 14 amino acids. Here the CDR3 DNA reads TGTGCCAGCAGTCGATCGGGGCCGCAAGAGACCCAGTACTTC. This gives the protein CASSRSGPQETQYF.

This clonotype occurred a few times. V usage is TRBV29-1 and J usage is TRBJ2-7, with 9 bases matching TRBD1. The ends lost 6 bases at V and 5 bases at J; junction bases unmatched: 11. This CDR3 is 14 amino acids long. Germline V gene lookup returns CDR1 SQVTM and CDR2 ANQGSEA. Here the CDR3 reads CSVRGDRVGNEQYF. The CDR3 region has the DNA TGCAGCGTCAGGGGGGACAGGGTTGGGAACGAGCAGTACTTC.

This clonotype appeared many times. This chain joins TRBV27 and TRBJ1-1; D is perhaps TRBD1 (5 bases). The ends were cut back, 0 bases at V and 5 bases at J, with 10 bases in the middle. Germline values: CDR1 MNHEY, CDR2 SMNVEV (reference sequence). The CDR3 runs 14 residues. CDR3 amino acids: CASSLSRGTTEAFF. In DNA, the CDR3 is TGTGCCAGCAGTTTATCACGGGGGACGACTGAAGCTTTCTTT.

This clonotype showed up just a few times. The rearrangement links TRBV6-2 or TRBV6-3 to TRBJ1-1; 7 bases fit TRBD1. The CDR3 runs to 15 residues. Germline assignment: CDR1 MNHEY and CDR2 SVGEGT. Trimming removed 6 bases from V and 4 bases from J; junction bases left unmatched: 11. Written as DNA, the CDR3 is TGTGCCAGCAGATTCGCAGGGGGTAGCGGCACTGAAGCTTTCTTT. Its protein product is CASRFAGGSGTEAFF.

This clonotype was detected many times. J is TRBJ1-2 and V is TRBV5-1, with TRBD1 matching 7 bases. CDR1 is SGHRS, CDR2 YFSETQ, per germline. The CDR3 extends over 14 amino acids. J was trimmed by 8 bases and V by 0 bases; bases with no gene match: 7. The CDR3 nucleotides read TGCGCCAGCAGCTTGGCACCCGGGACAGAAGGCTACACCTTC. It translates to CASSLAPGTEGYTF.

The table lists this clonotype with many counts. The rearrangement uses TRBV10-3 and TRBJ2-3; 8 bases match TRBD2. The CDR3 covers 16 residues. Per the germline V gene, CDR1 is ENHRY and CDR2 is SYGVKD. V lost 4 bases to trimming and J lost 0 bases; unmatched junction nucleotides: 6. The CDR3 here is CAISGTSGASTDTQYF. The CDR3 DNA follows: TGTGCCATCAGTGGAACTAGCGGCGCTAGCACAGATACGCAGTATTTT.

In its sample, this clonotype is medium-sized. The gene calls are TRBV7-3 and TRBJ1-3; 9 bases are shared with TRBD1. Trimming at V came to 3 bases and at J to 2 bases, leaving 2 bases not matched to a gene. The CDR3 loop spans 15 amino acids. The germline V gene encodes CDR1 SGHTA and CDR2 FQGTGA. The CDR3 region is CASSLGTGTGNTIYF. CDR3 nucleotide sequence: TGTGCCAGCAGCTTGGGGACAGGGACTGGAAACACCATATATTTT.

The table lists this clonotype with a few counts. The chain uses TRBV7-8 and TRBJ1-4, with D uncertain. CDR3 length: 11 residues. Deletions cut 1 base from V and 10 bases from J, with 4 bases between. Germline CDR1 reads SGHVS; CDR2 reads FQNEAQ. CDR3 in DNA: TGTGCCAGCAGCTTAGTCGGAAAACTGTTTTTT. This gives the protein CASSLVGKLFF.

The V and J genes are TRBV7-2 and TRBJ1-5; the match to TRBD1 covers 7 bases. J was trimmed by 1 base and V by 8 bases; bases with no gene match: 5. The CDR3 is 14 amino acids. Looked up from germline, CDR1 is SGHTA and CDR2 is FQGNSA. The CDR3 reads CASGLTGSNQPQHF. The CDR3 bases are TGTGCCAGCGGGCTGACAGGGAGCAATCAGCCCCAGCATTTT.

By frequency in the sample, this clonotype is medium-sized. The chain combines TRBV7-4 with TRBJ1-3, with D perhaps matching TRBD1 (6 bases). The germline CDR1 and CDR2 sequences are SGHVT and SQSDAQ. The CDR3 extends over 12 amino acids. Deletions cut 5 bases from V and 11 bases from J, with 13 bases between. CDR3 region: CASSKRGFAIYF. The CDR3 region has the DNA TGTGCCAGCAGCAAAAGGGGGTTCGCCATATATTTT. Full variable domain (rest looked up from reference TRBV7-4 and TRBJ1-3): GAGVSQSPRYKVAKRGRDVALRCDSISGHVTLYWYRQTLGQGSEVLTYSQSDAQRDKSGRPSGRFSAERPERSVSTLKIQRTEQGDSAVYLCASSKRGFAIYFGEGSWLTVV.

The CDR3 loop is CASSLDHAGTQYF. CDR3 DNA sequence: TGTGCCAGCAGCTTAGATCATGCAGGGACCCAGTACTTC. V gene TRBV11-2 combines with J gene TRBJ2-5; D is unclear. Looked up from germline, CDR1 is SGHAT and CDR2 is FQNNGV. V was clipped by 0 bases and J by 7 bases, with 9 bases between them. The CDR3 totals 13 residues.

The chain carries TRBV4-3 and TRBJ1-6; D is perhaps TRBD1 (6 bases). The CDR3 loop spans 15 amino acids. Germline V gene lookup returns CDR1 LGHNA and CDR2 YSLEER. Trimming took 0 bases from V and 11 from J, leaving 14 bases between them. The CDR3 region has the DNA TGCGCCAGCAGCCAAGATTGGGGGACAATAGCACCCCTCCACTTT. Translation gives CASSQDWGTIAPLHF.

This clonotype was counted a few times. The chain is built from TRBV24-1 and TRBJ2-1; 8 bases fit TRBD1. The CDR3 is 15 amino acids. The germline V gene encodes CDR1 KGHDR and CDR2 SFDVKD. J gave up 6 bases and V 5 bases, and 8 bases lay outside the gene matches. CDR3 in amino acids: CATSATGTGRNEQFF. For the CDR3, the DNA is TGTGCCACCAGTGCTACCGGGACAGGTCGCAATGAGCAGTTCTTC.

The V and J genes are TRBV7-3 and TRBJ2-1, with TRBD2 identical over 11 bases. Germline CDR1 reads SGHTA; CDR2 reads FQGTGA. The CDR3 loop spans 16 amino acids. The J segment lost 3 bases and the V segment lost 0 bases, leaving 1 base of the junction unmatched. The CDR3 DNA follows: TGTGCCAGCAGCTTAACCCTAGCGGGGGGCTACAATGAGCAGTTCTTC. As protein: CASSLTLAGGYNEQFF.

J is TRBJ1-5 and V is TRBV5-6; 8 bases map to TRBD1. Germline values: CDR1 SGHDT, CDR2 YYEEEE. The CDR3 covers 15 residues. The V segment lost 1 base and the J segment 4 bases; nucleotides outside the gene matches: 4. The CDR3: CASSLRDRPNQPQHF. CDR3 coding DNA: TGTGCCAGCAGCTTGCGGGACAGGCCGAATCAGCCCCAGCATTTT.

This clonotype was observed many times. The chain employs TRBV12-3 or TRBV12-4 and TRBJ1-6; D unresolved. There are 13 residues in the CDR3. The V and J ends lost 4 bases and 4 bases respectively, with 5 bases between them. The DNA of the CDR3 is TGTGCCAGCAGTTCCGGGTATAATTCACCCCTCCACTTT. It specifies CASSSGYNSPLHF.

This chain connects TRBV5-1 to TRBJ2-3; D uncertain. The CDR3 has 15 amino acids. CDR1 is SGHRS and CDR2 is YFSETQ in the germline V gene. Trimming left V 0 bases short and J 3 bases short, with 11 bases between. This chain's CDR3 is CASSLEGTRTDTQYF. The DNA for the CDR3 is TGCGCCAGCAGCTTGGAAGGCACGCGAACAGATACGCAGTATTTT.

At least ten counts were recorded for this clonotype. The rearrangement uses TRBV7-9 and TRBJ1-2, with D unresolved. This CDR3 contains 14 residues. Trimming shortened V by 4 bases and J by 4 bases, and 13 bases separated the two germline ends. Germline assignment: CDR1 SEHNR and CDR2 FQNEAQ (reference sequence). CDR3 in DNA: TGTGCCAGCAGCTCAAGCGGGTCTTTCTATGGCTACACCTTC. Residues: CASSSSGSFYGYTF. The complete variable domain, with remaining parts taken from reference TRBV7-9 and TRBJ1-2, reads DTGVSQNPRHKITKRGQNVTFRCDPISEHNRLYWYRQTLGQGPEFLTYFQNEAQLEKSRLLSDRFSAERPKGSFSTLEIQRTEQGDSAMYLCASSSSGSFYGYTFGSGTRLTVV.

The rearrangement uses TRBV5-4 and TRBJ2-2; the D is unclear. This CDR3 has 17 amino acids. V was clipped by 1 base and J by 0 bases, with 13 bases between them. Germline lookup yields CDR1 SGHNT and CDR2 YYREEE (reference sequence). CDR3 in amino acids: CASSLSVRRTNTGELFF. CDR3 bases: TGTGCCAGCAGCTTGTCTGTGCGTCGGACGAACACCGGGGAGCTGTTTTTT.

The chain is built from TRBV3-1 and TRBJ1-5; the match to TRBD1 covers 7 bases. The CDR3 extends over 16 amino acids. Germline V gene data show CDR1 as LGHDT and CDR2 as YNNKEL (reference sequence). The J segment lost 1 base and the V segment lost 4 bases, leaving 7 bases of the junction unmatched. DNA of the CDR3: TGTGCCAGCAGCCGCGGAACAGGGGCGAGCAATCAGCCCCAGCATTTT. Its translation is CASSRGTGASNQPQHF.

V gene TRBV7-8 combines with J gene TRBJ1-3; a weak D match, TRBD1 (6 bases). V gave up 2 bases and J gave up 8 bases, with 13 bases separating them. The CDR3 runs to 14 residues. Looked up from germline, CDR1 is SGHVS and CDR2 is FQNEAQ. This CDR3 reads CASSLRQESYTIYF. CDR3 bases: TGTGCCAGCAGCTTAAGACAGGAGTCATACACCATATATTTT.

There are a few counts of this clonotype. This chain connects TRBV12-3 or TRBV12-4 to TRBJ1-3, with D uncertain. The CDR3 totals 11 residues. V was pared by 5 bases and J by 7 bases, with 6 bases between. CDR3 nucleotide sequence: TGTGCCAGCAGTATCCGGAACACCATATATTTT. It yields the protein CASSIRNTIYF.

This clonotype showed up just a few times. The chain is built from TRBV7-2 and TRBJ1-5, with D possibly matching TRBD1 (5 bases). CDR1 is SGHTA, CDR2 FQGNSA, per germline. V was pared by 2 bases and J by 4 bases, with 9 bases between. This CDR3 is built from 14 residues. In DNA form, the CDR3 reads TGTGCCAGCAGCTTATTGGGGCCGAATCAGCCCCAGCATTTT. Its protein is CASSLLGPNQPQHF.

This clonotype was seen only a few times. V usage is TRBV20-1 and J usage is TRBJ1-1, with 12 bases fitting TRBD1. Germline CDR1 reads DFQATT; CDR2 reads SNEGSKA (reference sequence). The CDR3 runs 18 residues. The V and J ends lost 3 bases and 4 bases, in that order; junction bases with no gene match: 15. The chain's CDR3 is CSARSAAGQGAGRTEAFF. CDR3 coding DNA: TGCAGTGCTAGGAGTGCCGCGGGACAGGGGGCTGGGCGCACTGAAGCTTTCTTT.

This chain links TRBV15 with TRBJ1-5, with D possibly matching TRBD1 (5 bases). Germline lookup yields CDR1 LNHNV and CDR2 YYDKDF (reference sequence). Trimming pared 0 bases from V and 2 bases from J, leaving 8 bases between. The CDR3 runs to 15 residues. CDR3: CATSRDGRGNQPQHF. The CDR3 bases are TGTGCCACCAGCAGAGATGGCAGGGGCAATCAGCCCCAGCATTTT.